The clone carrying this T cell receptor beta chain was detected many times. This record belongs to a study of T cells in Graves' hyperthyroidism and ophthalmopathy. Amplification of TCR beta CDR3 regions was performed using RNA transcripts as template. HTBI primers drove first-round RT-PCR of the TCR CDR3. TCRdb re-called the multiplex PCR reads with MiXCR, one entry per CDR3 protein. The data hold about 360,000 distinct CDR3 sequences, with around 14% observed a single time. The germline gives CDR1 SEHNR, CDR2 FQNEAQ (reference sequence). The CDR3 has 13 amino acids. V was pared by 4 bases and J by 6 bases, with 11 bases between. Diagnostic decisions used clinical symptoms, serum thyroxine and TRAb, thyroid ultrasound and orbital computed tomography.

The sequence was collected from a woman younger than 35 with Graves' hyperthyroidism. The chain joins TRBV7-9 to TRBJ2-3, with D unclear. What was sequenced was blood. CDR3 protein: CASSSLRLDTQYF. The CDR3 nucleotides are TGTGCCAGCAGCTCCCTCCGGCTCGATACGCAGTATTTT.